This T cell receptor beta chain is drawn from a study of CD8+ T cells in alopecia areata. Sequencing relied on a cDNA template that was reverse transcribed from extracted RNA. TCRdb keeps only in-frame clones here, not all; method: immunoSEQ multiplex PCR. The sample has about 150,000 clones; nearly 55% are singletons. Germline V lookup: CDR1 MNHEY, CDR2 SMNVEV (reference sequence). The CDR3 runs 15 residues. With 5 bases clipped from V and 0 bases from J, the junction kept 5 bases outside the gene matches. The treatment: oral pan-JAK inhibitor, 5-10 mg twice daily. The source is a human donor with alopecia areata. The sequenced sample was CD8+ T cells sorted from blood, obtained at week 4, from a patient treated with tofacitinib. The chain combines TRBV27 with TRBJ2-3, with TRBD1 matching 7 bases. The DNA for the CDR3 is TGTGCCAGCAGTCCCCAGGGGGAAAGCACAGATACGCAGTATTTT. Protein product: CASSPQGESTDTQYF.